The 8 T cell receptor beta chains below were found in one sample sequenced in a study of identical twins. TCRdb called the 5' RACE reads again in MiXCR, with one record for every CDR3 protein. The sample includes approximately 620,000 distinct CDR3 sequences, 8.6% of them seen just once. These data are also associated with another study on yellow fever vaccine responses in identical twins.

Sequencing input: PBMCs. The origin of the receptors is a woman between 18 and 29 years old in good health.

The table lists this clonotype with many counts. This chain joins TRBV20-1 and TRBJ2-1, with 8 bases matching TRBD2. The CDR3 runs to 13 residues. After removal of 4 bases from V and 9 bases from J, the junction contained 8 bases not matched to a gene. Germline CDR1 DFQATT, CDR2 SNEGSKA (reference sequence). In DNA, the CDR3 is TGCAGTGCTAAGCCGGGACTAGAGACTGAGCAGTTCTTC. It is translated as CSAKPGLETEQFF.

This clonotype has ten or more counts. The chain has TRBV12-3 or TRBV12-4 and TRBJ2-7, with 7 bases identical to TRBD2. The CDR3 length is 16 residues. V gave up 2 bases and J gave up 3 bases; unmatched junction bases: 10. CDR3 in DNA: TGTGCCAGCAGTTTAAGAGGGCTAGCGGTAGACTACGAGCAGTACTTC. The encoded protein is CASSLRGLAVDYEQYF.

This clonotype was seen at least ten times. V usage is TRBV20-1 and J usage is TRBJ2-7, with unresolved D. CDR1 is DFQATT and CDR2 is SNEGSKA in the germline V gene (reference sequence). The CDR3 extends over 12 amino acids. V lost 3 bases, J lost 4 bases, and 10 bases lay in between. CDR3 in amino acids: CSASVGGYEQYF. The CDR3 DNA reads TGCAGTGCTAGTGTGGGTGGGTACGAGCAGTACTTC.

The chain is built from TRBV13 and TRBJ2-7, with D perhaps being TRBD1 or TRBD2 (5 bases each). Germline loops: CDR1 PRHDT, CDR2 FYEKMQ (reference sequence). This CDR3 spans 14 amino acids. The V and J ends lost 4 bases and 5 bases respectively, with 15 bases between them. Here the CDR3 reads CASSSGQGPDEQYF. The CDR3 bases are TGTGCCAGCAGCTCCGGGCAGGGACCCGACGAGCAGTACTTC.

There are a few counts of this clonotype. J is TRBJ2-1 and V is TRBV28; tentative D call: TRBD2 (6 bases). CDR3 length: 16 amino acids. The V end lost 4 bases, the J end lost 1 base, and 14 bases lay between the germline ends. CDR1 and CDR2 (germline): MDHEN, SYDVKM. The CDR3 DNA sequence: TGTGCCAGCAGTTCCCCTGCGGCGGGATCCTACAATGAGCAGTTCTTC. The encoded protein is CASSSPAAGSYNEQFF.

This clonotype has only a few counts. This chain uses TRBV30 with TRBJ2-7; no clear D. This CDR3 has 12 residues. Trimming removed 2 bases from V and 2 bases from J, with 7 bases in between. Germline V lookup: CDR1 GTSNPN, CDR2 SVGIG (reference sequence). The CDR3 is CAWSLGTYEQYF. The CDR3 DNA reads as TGTGCCTGGAGTCTGGGGACCTACGAGCAGTACTTC. Combining the CDR3 with reference TRBV30 and TRBJ2-7 gives the whole variable domain SQTIHQWPATLVQPVGSPLSLECTVEGTSNPNLYWYRQAAGRGLQLLFYSVGIGQISSEVPQNLSASRPQDRQFILSSKKLLLSDSGFYLCAWSLGTYEQYFGPGTRLTVT.

The chain combines TRBV12-3 or TRBV12-4 with TRBJ2-1; TRBD2 matches at 14 bases. V shed 6 bases and J 0 bases; nucleotides not matched to a gene: 13. The CDR3 is made up of 20 amino acids. The chain's CDR3 is CASRQTGLAGVVGSYNEQFF. CDR3 coding DNA: TGTGCCAGCAGGCAAACGGGACTAGCGGGAGTGGTGGGCTCCTACAATGAGCAGTTCTTC.

This clonotype was seen more than once but under ten times. The J gene is TRBJ2-7, the V gene TRBV27; 9 positions match TRBD1. The CDR3 covers 16 residues. V lost 2 bases to trimming and J lost 2 bases; unmatched junction nucleotides: 7. Germline loops: CDR1 MNHEY, CDR2 SMNVEV (reference sequence). CDR3 bases: TGTGCCAGCAGTTTAATTATGGGGACAGGGCCCTACGAGCAGTACTTC. Its translation: CASSLIMGTGPYEQYF.